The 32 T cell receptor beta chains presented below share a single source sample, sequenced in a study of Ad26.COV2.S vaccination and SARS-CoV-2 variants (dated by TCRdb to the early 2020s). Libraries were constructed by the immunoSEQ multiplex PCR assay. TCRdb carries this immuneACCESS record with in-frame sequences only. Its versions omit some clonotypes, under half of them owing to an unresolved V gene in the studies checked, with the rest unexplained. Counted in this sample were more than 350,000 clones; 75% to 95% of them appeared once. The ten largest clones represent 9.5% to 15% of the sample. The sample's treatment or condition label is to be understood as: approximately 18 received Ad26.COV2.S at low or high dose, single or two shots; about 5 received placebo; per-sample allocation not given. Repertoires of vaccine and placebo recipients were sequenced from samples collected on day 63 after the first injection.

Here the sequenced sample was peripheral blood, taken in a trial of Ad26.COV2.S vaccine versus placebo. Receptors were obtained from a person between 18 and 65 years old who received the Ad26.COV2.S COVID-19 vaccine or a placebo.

CDR3 sequence reads: CASSLPDRSYEQYF. The DNA of the CDR3 is TGTGCCAGCAGTTTACCGGACAGGTCCTACGAGCAGTACTTC. This chain uses TRBV27 with TRBJ2-7; TRBD1 agrees at 7 bases. V trimming: 2 bases; J trimming: 1 base; junction bases outside the gene matches: 2. Germline assignment: CDR1 MNHEY and CDR2 SMNVEV (reference sequence). This CDR3 has 14 amino acids.

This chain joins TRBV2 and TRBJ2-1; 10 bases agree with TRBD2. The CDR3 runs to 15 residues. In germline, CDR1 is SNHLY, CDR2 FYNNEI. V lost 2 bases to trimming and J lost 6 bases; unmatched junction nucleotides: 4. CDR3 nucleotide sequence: TGTGCCAGCAGTGAACAACTAGCGGGAACCAATGAGCAGTTCTTC. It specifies CASSEQLAGTNEQFF.

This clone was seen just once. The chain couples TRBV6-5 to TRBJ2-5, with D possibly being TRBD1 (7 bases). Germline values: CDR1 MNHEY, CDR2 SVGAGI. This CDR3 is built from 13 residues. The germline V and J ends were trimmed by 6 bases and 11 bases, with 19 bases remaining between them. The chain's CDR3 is CASRPDRAGTQYF. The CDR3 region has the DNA TGTGCCAGCAGGCCCGACAGGGCGGGAACTCAGTACTTC.

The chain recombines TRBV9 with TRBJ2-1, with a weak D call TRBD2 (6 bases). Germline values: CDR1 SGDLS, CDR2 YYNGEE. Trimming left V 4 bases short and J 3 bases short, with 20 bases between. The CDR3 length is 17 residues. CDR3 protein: CASSPALGLASYNEQFF. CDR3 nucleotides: TGTGCCAGCAGCCCCGCCTTAGGGCTAGCGAGCTACAATGAGCAGTTCTTC. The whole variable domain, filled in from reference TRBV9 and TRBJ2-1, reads DSGVTQTPKHLITATGQRVTLRCSPRSGDLSVYWYQQSLDQGLQFLIQYYNGEERAKGNILERFSAQQFPDLHSELNLSSLELGDSALYFCASSPALGLASYNEQFFGPGTRLTVL.

CDR3 in DNA: TGCGCCAGCAGCCAAGAGCCTTCGGGACTAGCGGGAGGCGAGCAGTACTTC. Its translation: CASSQEPSGLAGGEQYF. The chain couples TRBV4-1 to TRBJ2-7; TRBD2 aligns across 15 bases. The V and J ends lost 0 bases and 6 bases, in that order; junction bases with no gene match: 6. Germline V gene sequence: CDR1 MGHRA, CDR2 YSYEKL. The CDR3 consists of 17 residues.

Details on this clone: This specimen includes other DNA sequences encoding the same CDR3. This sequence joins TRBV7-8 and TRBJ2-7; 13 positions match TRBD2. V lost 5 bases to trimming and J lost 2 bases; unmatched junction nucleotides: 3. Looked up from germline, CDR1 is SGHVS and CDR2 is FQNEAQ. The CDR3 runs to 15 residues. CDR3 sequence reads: CASSLGLAGAYEQYF. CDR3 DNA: TGTGCCAGCAGCCTTGGACTAGCGGGGGCCTACGAGCAGTACTTC.

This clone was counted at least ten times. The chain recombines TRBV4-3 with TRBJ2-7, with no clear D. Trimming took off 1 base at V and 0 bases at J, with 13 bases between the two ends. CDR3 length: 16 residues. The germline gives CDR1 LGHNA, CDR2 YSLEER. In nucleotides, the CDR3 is TGCGCCAGCAGCCAAGGACGGAACCTCGACTCCTACGAGCAGTACTTC. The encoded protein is CASSQGRNLDSYEQYF.

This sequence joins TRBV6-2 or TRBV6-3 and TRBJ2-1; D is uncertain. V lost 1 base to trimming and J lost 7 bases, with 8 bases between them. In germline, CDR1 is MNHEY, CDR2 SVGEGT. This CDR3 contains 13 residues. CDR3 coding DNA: TGTGCCAGCAGTTACTGGGTGGGGAATGAGCAGTTCTTC. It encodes CASSYWVGNEQFF.

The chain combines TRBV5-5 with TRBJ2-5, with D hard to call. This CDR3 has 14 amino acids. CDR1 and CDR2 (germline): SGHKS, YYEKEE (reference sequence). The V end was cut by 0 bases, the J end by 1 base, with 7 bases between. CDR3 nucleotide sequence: TGTGCCAGCAGCTTGGCCTACAGCCAAGAGACCCAGTACTTC. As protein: CASSLAYSQETQYF.

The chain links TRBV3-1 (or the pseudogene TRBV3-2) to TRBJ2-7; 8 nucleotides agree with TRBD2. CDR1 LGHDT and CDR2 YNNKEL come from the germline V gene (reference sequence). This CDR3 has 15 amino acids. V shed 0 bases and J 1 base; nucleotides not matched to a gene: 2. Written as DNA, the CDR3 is TGTGCCAGCAGCCAAGAGAGCGGGAGTTCCTACGAGCAGTACTTC. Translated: CASSQESGSSYEQYF.

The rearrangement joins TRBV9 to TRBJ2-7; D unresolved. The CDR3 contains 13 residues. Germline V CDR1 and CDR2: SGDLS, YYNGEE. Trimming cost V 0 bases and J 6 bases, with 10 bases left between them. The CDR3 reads CASSVAPDGEQYF. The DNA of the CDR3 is TGTGCCAGCAGCGTAGCACCAGATGGCGAGCAGTACTTC.

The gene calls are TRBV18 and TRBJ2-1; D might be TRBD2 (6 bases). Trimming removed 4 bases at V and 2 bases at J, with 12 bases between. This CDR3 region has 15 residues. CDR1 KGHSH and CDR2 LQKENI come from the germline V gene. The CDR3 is CASSLTGDTYNEQFF. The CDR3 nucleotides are TGTGCCAGCTCACTAACGGGAGACACCTACAATGAGCAGTTCTTC.

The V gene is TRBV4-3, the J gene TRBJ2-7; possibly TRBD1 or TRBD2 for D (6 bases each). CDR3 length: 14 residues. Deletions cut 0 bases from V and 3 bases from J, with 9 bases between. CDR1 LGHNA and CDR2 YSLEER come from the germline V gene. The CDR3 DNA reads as TGCGCCAGCAGCCAAGAGGGGGGCGACTACGAGCAGTACTTC. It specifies CASSQEGGDYEQYF.

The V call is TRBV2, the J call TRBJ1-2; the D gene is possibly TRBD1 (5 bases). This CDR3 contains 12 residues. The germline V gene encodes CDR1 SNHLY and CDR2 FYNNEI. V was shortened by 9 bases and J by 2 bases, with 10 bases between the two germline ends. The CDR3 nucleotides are TGTGCCAGAGGGGCAGACAACTATGGCTACACCTTC. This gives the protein CARGADNYGYTF.

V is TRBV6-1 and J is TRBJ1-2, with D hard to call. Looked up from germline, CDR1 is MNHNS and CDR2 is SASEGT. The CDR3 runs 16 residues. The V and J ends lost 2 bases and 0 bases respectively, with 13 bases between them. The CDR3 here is CASSESIRIANYGYTF. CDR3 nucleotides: TGTGCCAGCAGTGAATCAATTAGGATCGCTAACTATGGCTACACCTTC.

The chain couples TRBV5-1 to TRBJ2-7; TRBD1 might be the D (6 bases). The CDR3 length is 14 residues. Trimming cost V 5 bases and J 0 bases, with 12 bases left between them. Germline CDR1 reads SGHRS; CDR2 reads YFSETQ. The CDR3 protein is CASSPGDISYEQYF. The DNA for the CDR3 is TGCGCCAGCAGTCCAGGGGATATCTCCTACGAGCAGTACTTC.

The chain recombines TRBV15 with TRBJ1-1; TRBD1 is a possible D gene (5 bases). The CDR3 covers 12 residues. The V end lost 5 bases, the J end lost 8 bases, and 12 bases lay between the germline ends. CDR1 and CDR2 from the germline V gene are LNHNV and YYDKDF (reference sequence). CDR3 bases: TGTGCCACCAGCTTGCTGAACAGGGAAGCTTTCTTT. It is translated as CATSLLNREAFF.

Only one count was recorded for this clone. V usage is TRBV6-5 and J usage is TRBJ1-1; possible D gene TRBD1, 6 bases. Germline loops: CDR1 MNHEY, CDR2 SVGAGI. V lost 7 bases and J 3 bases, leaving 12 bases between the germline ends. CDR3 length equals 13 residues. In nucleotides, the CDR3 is TGTGCCAGCATCCTCCGACAGGACACTGAAGCTTTCTTT. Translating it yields CASILRQDTEAFF.

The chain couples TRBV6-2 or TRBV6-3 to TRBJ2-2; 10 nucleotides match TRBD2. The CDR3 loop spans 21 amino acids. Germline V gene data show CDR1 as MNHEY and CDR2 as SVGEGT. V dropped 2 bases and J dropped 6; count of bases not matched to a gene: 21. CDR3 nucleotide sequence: TGTGCCAGCAGTTACAGCCCGGGTTGGAGCGGGAGGGCCCAGAGGCCCGGGGAGCTGTTTTTT. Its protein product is CASSYSPGWSGRAQRPGELFF.

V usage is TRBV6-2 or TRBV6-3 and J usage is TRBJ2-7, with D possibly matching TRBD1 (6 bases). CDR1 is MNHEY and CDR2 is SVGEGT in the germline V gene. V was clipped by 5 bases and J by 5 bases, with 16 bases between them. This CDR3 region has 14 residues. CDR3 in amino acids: CASSVGGGVNEQYF. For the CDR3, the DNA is TGTGCCAGCAGTGTAGGGGGTGGTGTAAACGAGCAGTACTTC.

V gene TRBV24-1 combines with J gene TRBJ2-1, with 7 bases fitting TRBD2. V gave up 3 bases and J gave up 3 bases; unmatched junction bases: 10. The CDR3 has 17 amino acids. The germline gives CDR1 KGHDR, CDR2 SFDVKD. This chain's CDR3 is CATSDGASGRSYNEQFF. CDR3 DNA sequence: TGTGCCACCAGTGATGGGGCTAGCGGTAGGAGCTACAATGAGCAGTTCTTC.

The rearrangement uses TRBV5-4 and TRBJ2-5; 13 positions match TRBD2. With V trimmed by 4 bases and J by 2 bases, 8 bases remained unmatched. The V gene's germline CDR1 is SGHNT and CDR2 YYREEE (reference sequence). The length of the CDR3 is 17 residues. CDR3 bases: TGTGCCAGCAGCGCCTCCGGGACTAGCGGGAAACAAGAGACCCAGTACTTC. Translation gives CASSASGTSGKQETQYF.

This chain's CDR3 is CASSSYRGHETQYF. CDR3 coding DNA: TGTGCCAGCAGCTCATACAGGGGGCATGAGACCCAGTACTTC. The chain carries TRBV7-2 and TRBJ2-5; 9 nucleotides match TRBD1. V lost 4 bases, J lost 5 bases, and 5 bases stayed unmatched. Per germline, CDR1 SGHTA and CDR2 FQGNSA. The CDR3 spans 14 residues.

In DNA, the CDR3 is TGTGCCAGCAGCCTCTACTCGTCTGAGTTCTATGGCTACACCTTC. Its protein is CASSLYSSEFYGYTF. The chain couples TRBV6-6 to TRBJ1-2; no reliable D call. This CDR3 comprises 15 residues. Germline V gene data show CDR1 as MNHNY and CDR2 as SVGAGI (reference sequence). Trimming took 6 bases from V and 4 from J, leaving 18 bases between them.

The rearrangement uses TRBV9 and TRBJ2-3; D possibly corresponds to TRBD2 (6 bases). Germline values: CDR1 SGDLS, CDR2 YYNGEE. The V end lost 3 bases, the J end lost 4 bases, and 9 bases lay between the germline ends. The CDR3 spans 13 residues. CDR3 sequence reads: CASSATRADTQYF. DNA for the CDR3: TGTGCCAGCAGCGCGACTAGGGCAGATACGCAGTATTTT.

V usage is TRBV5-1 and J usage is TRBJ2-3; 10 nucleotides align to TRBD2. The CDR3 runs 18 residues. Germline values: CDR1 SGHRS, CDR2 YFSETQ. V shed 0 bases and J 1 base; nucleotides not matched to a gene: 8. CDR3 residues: CASSLGGFGTSGTDTQYF. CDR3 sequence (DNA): TGCGCCAGCAGCTTGGGAGGTTTCGGGACTAGCGGCACAGATACGCAGTATTTT.

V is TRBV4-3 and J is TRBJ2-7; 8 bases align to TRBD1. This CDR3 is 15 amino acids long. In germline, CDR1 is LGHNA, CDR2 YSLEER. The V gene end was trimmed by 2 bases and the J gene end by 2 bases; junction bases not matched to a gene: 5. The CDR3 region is CASSQSQGAAYEQYF. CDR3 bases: TGCGCCAGCAGCCAATCCCAGGGGGCGGCCTACGAGCAGTACTTC.

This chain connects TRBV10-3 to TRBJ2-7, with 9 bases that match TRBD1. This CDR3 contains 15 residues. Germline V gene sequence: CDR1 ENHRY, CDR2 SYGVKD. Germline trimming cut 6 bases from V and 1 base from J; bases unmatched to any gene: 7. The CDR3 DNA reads TGTGCCATCAGGGAGACAGGGGGGTCGTCCTACGAGCAGTACTTC. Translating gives CAIRETGGSSYEQYF.

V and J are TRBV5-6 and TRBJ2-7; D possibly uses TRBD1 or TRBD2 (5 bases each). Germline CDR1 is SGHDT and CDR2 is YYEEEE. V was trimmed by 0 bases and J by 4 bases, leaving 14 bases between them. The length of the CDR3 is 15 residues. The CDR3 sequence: CASSLALGPMYEQYF. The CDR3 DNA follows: TGTGCCAGCAGCTTGGCGCTGGGACCAATGTACGAGCAGTACTTC.

The CDR3 protein is CASSERTSGPYEQYF. The CDR3 DNA is TGTGCCAGCAGTGAAAGGACTAGCGGGCCCTACGAGCAGTACTTC. This chain uses TRBV25-1 with TRBJ2-7, with 11 nucleotides matching TRBD2. This CDR3 has 15 residues. Germline CDR1 is MGHDK and CDR2 is SYGVNS. Trimming removed 2 bases from V and 2 bases from J; junction bases left unmatched: 2.

Written as DNA, the CDR3 is TGTGCCAGCAGTGCTTATTGGGACACAAGGGAACAGCCCCAGCATTTT. It translates to CASSAYWDTREQPQHF. The V call is TRBV6-1, the J call TRBJ1-5; tentatively, D is TRBD1 (6 bases). Trimming cost V 4 bases and J 7 bases, with 20 bases left between them. The germline CDR1 and CDR2 sequences are MNHNS and SASEGT. This CDR3 spans 16 amino acids.

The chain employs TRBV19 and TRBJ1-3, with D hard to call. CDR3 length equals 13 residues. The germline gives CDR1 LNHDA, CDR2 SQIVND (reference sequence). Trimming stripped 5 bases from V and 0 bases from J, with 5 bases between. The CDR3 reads CASSRISGNTIYF. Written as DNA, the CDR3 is TGTGCCAGTAGTCGTATCTCTGGAAACACCATATATTTT.